Given below is one T cell receptor beta chain in context. The CDR3 consists of 12 residues. Trimming left V 6 bases short and J 5 bases short, with 10 bases between. Germline CDR1 and CDR2: MNHEY and SVGAGI. This entry belongs to a study of OX40 agonist ivuxolimab in advanced cancers. Produced via immunoSEQ multiplex PCR; TCRdb's table is partial and in-frame only. Altogether tens of thousands of clones are present, 85% being singletons, with the ten largest covering roughly 1.9%. The clonotype comes from an adult with an advanced solid tumor such as melanoma, head and neck, liver or kidney cancer. The sample consisted of CD4+ or CD8+ T cells sorted from blood, taken in a trial of the OX40 agonist ivuxolimab. V is TRBV6-5 and J is TRBJ1-2, with D possibly being TRBD1 (5 bases). The CDR3 DNA follows: TGTGCCAGCAGCTCAGGGAGGTATGGCTACACCTTC. It yields the protein CASSSGRYGYTF.